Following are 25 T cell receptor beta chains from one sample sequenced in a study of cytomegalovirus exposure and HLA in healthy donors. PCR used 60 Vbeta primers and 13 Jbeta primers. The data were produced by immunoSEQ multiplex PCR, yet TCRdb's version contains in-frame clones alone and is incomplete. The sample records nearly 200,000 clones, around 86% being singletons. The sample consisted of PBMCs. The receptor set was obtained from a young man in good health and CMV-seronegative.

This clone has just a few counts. For the CDR3, the DNA is TGTGCCAGCAGTGAGCCCGGGACAGGGGTGGTCGAGCAGTACTTC. This codes for CASSEPGTGVVEQYF. V usage is TRBV28 and J usage is TRBJ2-7; 10 bases are shared with TRBD1. This CDR3 is 15 amino acids long. The V gene's germline CDR1 is MDHEN and CDR2 SYDVKM. V dropped 5 bases and J dropped 6; count of bases not matched to a gene: 10.

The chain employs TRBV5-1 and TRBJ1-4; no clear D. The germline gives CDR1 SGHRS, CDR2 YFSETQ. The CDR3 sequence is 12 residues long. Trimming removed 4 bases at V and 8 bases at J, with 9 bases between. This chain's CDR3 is CASSIPGEKLFF. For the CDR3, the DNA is TGCGCCAGCAGCATCCCGGGGGAAAAACTGTTTTTT.

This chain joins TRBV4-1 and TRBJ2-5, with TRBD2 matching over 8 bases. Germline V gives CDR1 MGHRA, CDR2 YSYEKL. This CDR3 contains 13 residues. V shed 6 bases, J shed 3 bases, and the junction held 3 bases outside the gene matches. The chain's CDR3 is CASSYGREETQYF. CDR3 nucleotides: TGCGCCAGCAGTTACGGGAGGGAAGAGACCCAGTACTTC.

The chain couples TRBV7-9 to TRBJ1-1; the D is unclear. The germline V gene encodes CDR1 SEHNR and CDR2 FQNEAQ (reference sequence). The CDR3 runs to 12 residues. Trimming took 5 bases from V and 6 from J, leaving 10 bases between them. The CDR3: CASSHLWPEAFF. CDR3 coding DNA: TGTGCCAGCAGCCACCTTTGGCCTGAAGCTTTCTTT. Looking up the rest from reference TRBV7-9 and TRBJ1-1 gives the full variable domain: DTGVSQNPRHKITKRGQNVTFRCDPISEHNRLYWYRQTLGQGPEFLTYFQNEAQLEKSRLLSDRFSAERPKGSFSTLEIQRTEQGDSAMYLCASSHLWPEAFFGQGTRLTVV.

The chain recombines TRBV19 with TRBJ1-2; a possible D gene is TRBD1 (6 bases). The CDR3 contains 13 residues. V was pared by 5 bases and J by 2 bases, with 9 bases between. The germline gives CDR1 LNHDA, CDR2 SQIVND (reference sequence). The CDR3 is CASSPGQNYGYTF. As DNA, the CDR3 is TGTGCCAGTAGTCCAGGACAGAACTATGGCTACACCTTC.

The CDR3 reads CASSLVAQVETQYF. CDR3 DNA: TGCGCCAGCAGCTTGGTCGCCCAGGTGGAGACCCAGTACTTC. V gene TRBV4-1 combines with J gene TRBJ2-5; D not resolved. Trimming pared 5 bases from V and 5 bases from J, leaving 15 bases between. Germline-derived CDR1 and CDR2 are MGHRA and YSYEKL. This CDR3 is built from 14 residues.

The CDR3 protein is CASIIYRRPLYEQYF. Here the CDR3 DNA reads TGCGCCAGCATTATATACAGACGCCCCCTCTACGAGCAGTACTTC. The chain couples TRBV10-1 to TRBJ2-7, with D unresolved. The V and J ends lost 7 bases and 3 bases respectively, with 19 bases between them. The CDR3 is 15 residues long. The germline V gene has CDR1 WNHNN and CDR2 SYGVQD (reference sequence).

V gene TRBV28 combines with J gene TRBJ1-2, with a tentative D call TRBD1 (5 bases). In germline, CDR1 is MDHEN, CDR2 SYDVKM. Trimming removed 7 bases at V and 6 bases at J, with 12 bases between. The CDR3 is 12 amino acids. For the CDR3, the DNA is TGTGCCAGCACCGACGGGGGAGATGGCTACACCTTC. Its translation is CASTDGGDGYTF.

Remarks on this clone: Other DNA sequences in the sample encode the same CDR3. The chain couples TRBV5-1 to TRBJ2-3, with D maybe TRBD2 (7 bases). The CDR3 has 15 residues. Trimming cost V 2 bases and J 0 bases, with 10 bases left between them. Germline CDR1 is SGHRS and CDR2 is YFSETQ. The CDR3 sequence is CASSFGGQSTDTQYF. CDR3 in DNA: TGCGCCAGCAGCTTCGGGGGGCAAAGCACAGATACGCAGTATTTT.

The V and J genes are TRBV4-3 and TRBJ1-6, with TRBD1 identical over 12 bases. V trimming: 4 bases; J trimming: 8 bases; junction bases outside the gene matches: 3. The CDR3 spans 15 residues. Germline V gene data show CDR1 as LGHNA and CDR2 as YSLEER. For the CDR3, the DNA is TGCGCCAGCAGCCCCGGGACAGGGGGCGATTCACCCCTCCACTTT. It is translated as CASSPGTGGDSPLHF.

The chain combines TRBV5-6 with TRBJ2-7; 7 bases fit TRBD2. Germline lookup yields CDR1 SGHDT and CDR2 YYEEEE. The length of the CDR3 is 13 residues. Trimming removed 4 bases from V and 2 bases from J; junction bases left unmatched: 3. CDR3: CASSPGLAYEQYF. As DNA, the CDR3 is TGTGCCAGCAGCCCCGGACTAGCCTACGAGCAGTACTTC.

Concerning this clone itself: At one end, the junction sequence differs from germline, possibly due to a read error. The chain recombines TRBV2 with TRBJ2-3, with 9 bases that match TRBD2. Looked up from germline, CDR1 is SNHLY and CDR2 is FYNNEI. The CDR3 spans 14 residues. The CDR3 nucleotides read TGTGCCAGCAGTGTTAGCGGGAGCAGAGATACGCAGTATTTT. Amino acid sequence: CASSVSGSRDTQYF.

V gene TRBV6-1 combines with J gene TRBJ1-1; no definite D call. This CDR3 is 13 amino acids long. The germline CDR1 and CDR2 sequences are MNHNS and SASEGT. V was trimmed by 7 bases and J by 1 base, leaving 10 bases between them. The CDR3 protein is CASKVPENTEAFF. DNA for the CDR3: TGTGCCAGCAAAGTTCCAGAGAACACTGAAGCTTTCTTT.

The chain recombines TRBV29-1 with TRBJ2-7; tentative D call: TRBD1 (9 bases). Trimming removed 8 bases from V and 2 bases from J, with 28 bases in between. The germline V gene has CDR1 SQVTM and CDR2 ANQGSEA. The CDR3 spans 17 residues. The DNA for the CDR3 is TGCAGCATCTCGGGGGGGCCTCTGGGACAGGGCGCCTACGAGCAGTACTTC. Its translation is CSISGGPLGQGAYEQYF.

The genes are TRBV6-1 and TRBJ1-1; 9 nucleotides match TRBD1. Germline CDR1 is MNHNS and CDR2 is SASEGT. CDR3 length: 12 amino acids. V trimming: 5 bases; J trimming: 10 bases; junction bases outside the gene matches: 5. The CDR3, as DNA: TGTGCCAGCAGTTGGACAGGGGCCCGAGCTTTCTTT. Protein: CASSWTGARAFF.

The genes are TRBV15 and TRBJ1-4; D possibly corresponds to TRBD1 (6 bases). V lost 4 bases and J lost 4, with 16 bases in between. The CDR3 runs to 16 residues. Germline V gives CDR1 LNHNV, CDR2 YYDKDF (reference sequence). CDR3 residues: CATSNLNRAGNEKLFF. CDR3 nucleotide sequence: TGTGCCACCAGCAACCTTAACAGGGCTGGTAATGAAAAACTGTTTTTT.

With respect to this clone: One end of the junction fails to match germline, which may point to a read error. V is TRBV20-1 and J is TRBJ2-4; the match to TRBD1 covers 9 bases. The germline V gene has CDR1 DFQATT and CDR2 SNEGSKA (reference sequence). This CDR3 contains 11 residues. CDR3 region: CSASPGQGPVF. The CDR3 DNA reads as TGCAGTGCTAGTCCCGGACAGGGGCCTGTCTTC.

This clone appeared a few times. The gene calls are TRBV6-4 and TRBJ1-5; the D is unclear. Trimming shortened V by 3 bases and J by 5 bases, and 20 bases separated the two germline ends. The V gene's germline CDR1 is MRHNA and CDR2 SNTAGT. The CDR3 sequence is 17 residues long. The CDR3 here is CASSEAKRGSDYQPQHF. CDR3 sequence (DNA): TGTGCCAGCAGTGAGGCGAAGCGAGGGAGTGATTATCAGCCCCAGCATTTT.

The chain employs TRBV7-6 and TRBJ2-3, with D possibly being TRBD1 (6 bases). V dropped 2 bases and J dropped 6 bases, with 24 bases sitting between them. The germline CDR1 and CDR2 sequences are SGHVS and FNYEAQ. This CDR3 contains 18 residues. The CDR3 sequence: CASSLTENPTGTKDTQYF. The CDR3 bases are TGTGCCAGCAGCTTAACAGAAAACCCCACAGGGACGAAGGATACGCAGTATTTT.

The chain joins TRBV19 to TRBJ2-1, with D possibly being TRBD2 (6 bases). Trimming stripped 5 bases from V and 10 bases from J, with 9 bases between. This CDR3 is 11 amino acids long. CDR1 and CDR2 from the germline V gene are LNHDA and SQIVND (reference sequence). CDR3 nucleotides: TGTGCCAGTAGTGCTGGACTAGAGCAGTTCTTC. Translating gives CASSAGLEQFF.

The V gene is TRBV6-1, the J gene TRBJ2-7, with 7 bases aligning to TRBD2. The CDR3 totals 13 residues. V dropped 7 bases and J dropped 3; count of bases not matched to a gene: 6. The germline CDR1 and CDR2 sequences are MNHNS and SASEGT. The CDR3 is CASKSGAYYEQYF. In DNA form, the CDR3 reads TGTGCCAGCAAAAGCGGGGCTTACTACGAGCAGTACTTC.

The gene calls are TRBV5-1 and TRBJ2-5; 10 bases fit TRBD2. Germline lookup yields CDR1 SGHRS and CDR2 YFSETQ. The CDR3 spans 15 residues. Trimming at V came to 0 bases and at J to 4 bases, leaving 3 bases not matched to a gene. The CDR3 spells CASSLGLAGVETQYF. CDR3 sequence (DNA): TGCGCCAGCAGCTTGGGGCTAGCGGGAGTAGAGACCCAGTACTTC.

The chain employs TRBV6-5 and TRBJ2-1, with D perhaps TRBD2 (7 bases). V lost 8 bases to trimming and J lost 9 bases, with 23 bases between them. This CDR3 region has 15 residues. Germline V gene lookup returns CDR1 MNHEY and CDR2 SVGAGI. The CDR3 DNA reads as TGTGCCAGCGCAGGGGAGGGAGGGAGGGTAGGTGAGCAGTTCTTC. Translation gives CASAGEGGRVGEQFF.

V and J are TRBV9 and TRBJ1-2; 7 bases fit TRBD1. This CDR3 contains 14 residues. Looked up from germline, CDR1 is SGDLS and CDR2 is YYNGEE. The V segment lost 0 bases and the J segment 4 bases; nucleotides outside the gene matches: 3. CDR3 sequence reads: CASSVGRTGYGYTF. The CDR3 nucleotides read TGTGCCAGCAGCGTAGGTCGGACAGGCTATGGCTACACCTTC.

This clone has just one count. The CDR3 DNA is TGCGCCAGCGGTTTCGGGTCAGCTAATTCACCCCTCCACTTT. It is translated as CASGFGSANSPLHF. The V call is TRBV5-1, the J call TRBJ1-6; D uncertain. Germline values: CDR1 SGHRS, CDR2 YFSETQ. The CDR3 contains 14 residues. Between the trimmed V and J ends, which lost 7 bases and 6 bases, there was a span of 14 bases.